Listed below are T cell receptor beta chains from one sample, sequenced in a study of naive and memory T cell subsets. From the UMI-ligation and nested PCR reads, TCRdb called clonotypes with MiXCR, one entry per CDR3 protein. The top ten clones hold about 1.6% of a sample with 81,000 or so distinct CDR3 sequences, over 7% of them seen once. The sequencing input was central memory CD4+ T cells from blood. These receptors were obtained from a human donor in good health. The CDR3 runs from the conserved cysteine through the conserved F or W. The listing skips clone size in some rows; elsewhere it reads once, few, many or a size class.

V gene,J gene,clone size,CDR3 protein
TRBV28,TRBJ2-3,many,CASRYRTVSTDTQYF
TRBV12-3/TRBV12-4,TRBJ1-1,-,CASSLSDDTEAFF
TRBV20-1,TRBJ2-3,few,CSASETPGFTDTQYF
TRBV7-2,TRBJ1-2,many,CASSLDRGYTF
TRBV7-9,TRBJ2-5,-,CASSLTSETQYF
TRBV24-1,TRBJ2-1,many,CATSDPGTPDNEQFF
TRBV29-1,TRBJ2-1,few,CSVDSGLNYNEQFF
TRBV7-2,TRBJ2-7,few,CASSFRLEVHEQYF
TRBV11-2,TRBJ1-1,many,CASRGDLKAFF
TRBV7-2,TRBJ2-7,-,CASSRSGRTLTYEQYF
TRBV5-1,TRBJ2-5,many,CASSLWGTGETQYF
TRBV7-9,TRBJ2-3,-,CASSLVSGPTQITQYF
TRBV12-3/TRBV12-4,TRBJ2-7,many,CASSPGLAIYEQYF
TRBV30,TRBJ1-1,-,CAWSVGSDTEAFF
TRBV3-1,TRBJ2-1,-,CASSPTGDSNEQFF
TRBV28,TRBJ2-7,many,CASSLWGRLVNYEQYF
TRBV7-2,TRBJ2-3,few,CASSRLAGGADTQYF
TRBV7-2,TRBJ2-7,many,CASSLSSGTGFGEQYF
TRBV6-1,TRBJ2-3,many,CASRQASTDTQYF
TRBV19,TRBJ1-2,few,CASTNLGQGDYGYTF
TRBV10-3,TRBJ1-1,many,CAISIRSETSEAFF
TRBV7-9,TRBJ1-5,few,CASSQGGRTNQPQHF
TRBV9,TRBJ2-3,many,CASSPGTGPFTDTQYF
TRBV5-1,TRBJ2-1,few,CASSLGTSYYNEQFF
TRBV7-9,TRBJ1-1,-,CAIQGWDTEAFF
TRBV28,TRBJ1-5,many,CASSPWTGGGTGQPQHF
TRBV20-1,TRBJ1-5,many,CSARVGKAGARNQPQHF
TRBV7-2,TRBJ2-1,few,CASSSQGWNEQFF
TRBV5-1,TRBJ2-7,many,CASSLGQGVYEQYF
TRBV7-2,TRBJ2-3,many,CASSPNRAGTDTQYF
TRBV13,TRBJ2-7,-,CASSYPSGTGRPEQYF
TRBV2,TRBJ1-2,-,CASSEQVYGYTF
TRBV7-2,TRBJ2-3,many,CASSRNRGGRTDTQYF
TRBV20-1,TRBJ2-7,few,CSAIQGGGSHEQYF
TRBV11-3,TRBJ2-3,many,CASSPRTGRATDTQYF
TRBV29-1,TRBJ1-1,many,CGGDRTGGTEAFF
TRBV20-1,TRBJ2-1,many,CSAGSLAVVGHEQFF
TRBV5-6,TRBJ1-6,-,CASSLEGQGPSPLHF
TRBV20-1,TRBJ2-1,-,CSASRSEGYNEQFF
TRBV7-2,TRBJ1-6,few,CASSAEVYTPLHF
TRBV15,TRBJ2-3,many,CATSRNRGGTDTQYF
TRBV12-3/TRBV12-4,TRBJ2-4,many,CASSSRSTGAKAKNIQYF
TRBV10-3,TRBJ2-3,many,CAISEGADTQYF
TRBV7-8,TRBJ2-1,few,CASSMTGLEQFF
TRBV27,TRBJ1-1,-,CASKGQGGNTEAFF
TRBV6-4,TRBJ1-6,-,CASSDSTLRSSYNSPLHF
TRBV7-9,TRBJ2-3,-,CASSLRERGHTQYF
TRBV5-1,TRBJ2-7,many,CASSEGSSYEQYF
TRBV6-2/TRBV6-3,TRBJ1-2,many,CASTTMTLDGYTF
TRBV6-2/TRBV6-3,TRBJ2-1,few,CASRRQGEANEQFF